A single T cell receptor (beta chain) is shown here with its context. The record originates from a study of blood T cell repertoires in COVID-19. Study information: Material from acute and convalescent COVID-19 was sourced from the United States, Italy and Spain.

Per the authors' pipeline: How many nucleated cells were present was estimated from reference gene primer amplification. Generated by immunoSEQ multiplex PCR, the TCRdb table keeps only in-frame clones and is missing some. That table is the source of V, J and clone size, and D and trimming were worked out from the DNA. The repertoire consists of over 200,000 clones, with roughly 88% occurring once and the leading ten covering approximately 2%. The V and J ends lost 0 bases and 2 bases respectively, with 12 bases between them. Germline-derived CDR1 and CDR2 are SGHNT and YENEEA. This CDR3 has 16 residues. The study drew participants aged about 18 to 89 years from 20 to 30 US areas.

The chain couples TRBV11-3 to TRBJ2-3; D call uncertain. The clonotype was recovered from a woman between 45 and 65 years old who had recovered from COVID-19. The source material was PBMCs or T cells enriched from blood (not recorded which). Written as DNA, the CDR3 is TGTGCCAGCAGCTTAGATTTTGATAGACACACAGATACGCAGTATTTT. It is translated as CASSLDFDRHTDTQYF.